This entry lists 13 T cell receptor beta chains sequenced from one sample in a study of blood T cell repertoires in COVID-19. Produced via immunoSEQ multiplex PCR; TCRdb's table is partial and in-frame only. The table lists 120,000 to 150,000 clones, 75% to 85% of them singletons. Material: peripheral blood. The receptors were sampled from a human donor with acute or convalescent COVID-19. The donor label of this sample is uncertain.

This clone occurred many times. V and J are TRBV5-1 and TRBJ1-1, with unresolved D. The germline V and J ends were trimmed by 4 bases and 0 bases, with 13 bases remaining between them. This CDR3 is 15 amino acids long. Germline CDR1 is SGHRS and CDR2 is YFSETQ. The CDR3 DNA is TGCGCCAGCAGCCCCTACCAGAGGATGAACACTGAAGCTTTCTTT. Translation: CASSPYQRMNTEAFF.

The chain has TRBV24-1 and TRBJ1-5; possibly TRBD1 for D (5 bases). CDR1 and CDR2 from the germline V gene are KGHDR and SFDVKD. This CDR3 comprises 15 residues. Deletions cut 9 bases from V and 6 bases from J, with 20 bases between. The chain's CDR3 is CATGLGGYCGQPQHF. The CDR3, as DNA: TGTGCCACCGGATTGGGGGGTTACTGTGGTCAGCCCCAGCATTTT.

This clone was observed many times. The chain joins TRBV7-6 to TRBJ1-1; D call uncertain. The germline V and J ends were trimmed by 3 bases and 0 bases, with 14 bases remaining between them. The CDR3 consists of 16 residues. In germline, CDR1 is SGHVS, CDR2 FNYEAQ. The CDR3: CASSFPLGEMNTEAFF. In DNA, the CDR3 is TGTGCCAGCAGCTTCCCCCTCGGGGAAATGAACACTGAAGCTTTCTTT.

The chain joins TRBV7-9 to TRBJ1-2; no clear D. Germline V gene data show CDR1 as SEHNR and CDR2 as FQNEAQ (reference sequence). V gave up 1 base and J gave up 10 bases, with 19 bases separating them. CDR3 length: 15 residues. CDR3 loop: CASSLVEPAISAYTF. In DNA form, the CDR3 reads TGTGCCAGCAGCTTAGTTGAGCCAGCGATATCGGCCTACACCTTC.

The rearrangement links TRBV5-8 to TRBJ1-3; 7 bases map to TRBD1. The CDR3 length is 14 residues. J gave up 2 bases and V 5 bases, and 4 bases lay outside the gene matches. Germline V gene data show CDR1 as SGHTS and CDR2 as YDEGEE. The CDR3 bases are TGTGCCAGCAGAGAGACAGGGACTGGAAACACCATATATTTT. Translating gives CASRETGTGNTIYF.

The chain recombines TRBV6-5 with TRBJ1-5, with 7 nucleotides matching TRBD1. V lost 6 bases, J lost 7 bases, and 9 bases stayed unmatched. The CDR3 runs 14 residues. CDR1 is MNHEY and CDR2 is SVGAGI in the germline V gene. The DNA of the CDR3 is TGTGCCAGCAGCCAGACAGGGCAGGTACAGCCCCAGCATTTT. Amino acid sequence: CASSQTGQVQPQHF.

V and J are TRBV9 and TRBJ2-7, with 7 bases fitting TRBD1. Germline V gives CDR1 SGDLS, CDR2 YYNGEE. This CDR3 has 14 residues. V dropped 0 bases and J dropped 5; count of bases not matched to a gene: 5. This CDR3 is CASSVEGGIDEQYF. In nucleotides, the CDR3 is TGTGCCAGCAGCGTAGAAGGGGGCATCGACGAGCAGTACTTC. Full variable domain (remainder filled in from reference TRBV9 and TRBJ2-7): DSGVTQTPKHLITATGQRVTLRCSPRSGDLSVYWYQQSLDQGLQFLIQYYNGEERAKGNILERFSAQQFPDLHSELNLSSLELGDSALYFCASSVEGGIDEQYFGPGTRLTVT.

Ten or more counts support this clone. The CDR3 DNA reads as TGTGCCAGCAGCTTATCGTCTAGCGGGAATGAGCAGTTCTTC. It specifies CASSLSSSGNEQFF. The chain carries TRBV7-3 and TRBJ2-1; 8 bases are shared with TRBD2. Looked up from germline, CDR1 is SGHTA and CDR2 is FQGTGA. This CDR3 is 14 amino acids long. V trimming: 2 bases; J trimming: 7 bases; junction bases outside the gene matches: 4. Full variable domain (rest looked up from reference TRBV7-3 and TRBJ2-1): GAGVSQTPSNKVTEKGKYVELRCDPISGHTALYWYRQSLGQGPEFLIYFQGTGAADDSGLPNDRFFAVRPEGSVSTLKIQRTERGDSAVYLCASSLSSSGNEQFFGPGTRLTVL.

The V and J genes are TRBV21-1 and TRBJ2-7; whether TRBD1, the table's D call, matches the DNA was not checked. TRBV21-1 is tagged as a pseudogene. The CDR3 is 18 residues long. CDR3 in amino acids: CASSKKPLQGRSFYEQYV. The CDR3, as DNA: TGTGCCAGCAGCAAAAAGCCCCTTCAGGGCCGGTCCTTCTACGAGCAGTACGTC.

This clone was counted many times. V gene TRBV10-3 combines with J gene TRBJ2-7, with D possibly TRBD2 on 6 matching bases. Germline CDR1 ENHRY, CDR2 SYGVKD. Trimming left V 11 bases short and J 2 bases short, with 13 bases between. CDR3 length: 12 amino acids. CDR3 DNA: TGTGCCCTGGAGGGCCATACCTACGAGCAGTACGTC. It is translated as CALEGHTYEQYV.

The CDR3 nucleotides are TGTGCCAGCACCGCAGGGGACACAGATACGCAGTATTTT. Its protein product is CASTAGDTDTQYF. The rearrangement uses TRBV7-3 and TRBJ2-3; possible D gene TRBD1, 6 bases. The V end was cut by 7 bases, the J end by 2 bases, with 10 bases between. The CDR3 has 13 amino acids. Germline values: CDR1 SGHTA, CDR2 FQGTGA.

This chain joins TRBV30 and TRBJ2-1, with D tentatively TRBD2 (6 bases). Trimming removed 2 bases from V and 7 bases from J, with 12 bases in between. The CDR3 is made up of 13 amino acids. Germline CDR1 is GTSNPN and CDR2 is SVGIG (reference sequence). The CDR3 region has the DNA TGTGCCTGGAGTCGGGACTCCCCTAATGAGCAGTTCTTC. Residues: CAWSRDSPNEQFF.

This rearrangement joins TRBV11-2 to TRBJ2-1, with a weak D call TRBD2 (5 bases). V lost 5 bases and J 5 bases, leaving 16 bases between the germline ends. The V gene's germline CDR1 is SGHAT and CDR2 FQNNGV. The CDR3 spans 15 residues. CDR3 nucleotides: TGTGCCAGCAGCCTCGGACTTATGGGAAACAATGAGCAGTTCTTC. It codes for CASSLGLMGNNEQFF.